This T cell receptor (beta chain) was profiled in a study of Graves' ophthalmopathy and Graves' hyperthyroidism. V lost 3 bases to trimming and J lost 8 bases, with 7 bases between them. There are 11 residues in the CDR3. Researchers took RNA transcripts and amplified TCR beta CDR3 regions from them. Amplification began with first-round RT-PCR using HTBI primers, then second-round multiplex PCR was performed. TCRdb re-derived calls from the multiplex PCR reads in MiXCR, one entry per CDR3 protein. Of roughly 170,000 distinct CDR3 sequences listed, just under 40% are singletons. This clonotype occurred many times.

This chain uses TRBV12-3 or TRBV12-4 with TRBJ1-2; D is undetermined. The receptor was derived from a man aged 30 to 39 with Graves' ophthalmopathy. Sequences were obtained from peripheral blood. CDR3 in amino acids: CASSFGGGYTF. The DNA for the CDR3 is TGTGCCAGCAGTTTCGGAGGGGGCTACACCTTC.